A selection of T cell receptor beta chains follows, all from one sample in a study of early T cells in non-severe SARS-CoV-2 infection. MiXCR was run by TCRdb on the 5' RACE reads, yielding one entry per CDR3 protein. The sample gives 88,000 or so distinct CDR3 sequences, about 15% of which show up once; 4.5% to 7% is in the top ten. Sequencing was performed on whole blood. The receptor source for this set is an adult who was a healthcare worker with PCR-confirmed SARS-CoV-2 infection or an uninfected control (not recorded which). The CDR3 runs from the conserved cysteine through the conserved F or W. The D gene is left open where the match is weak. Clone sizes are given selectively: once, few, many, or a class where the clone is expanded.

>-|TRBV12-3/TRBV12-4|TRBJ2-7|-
TGTGCCAGCAGTCCGGACAGCTCCTACGAGCAGTACTTC
CASSPDSSYEQYF
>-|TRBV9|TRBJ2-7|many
TGTGCCAGCAGCGTAGGGCCCGATCCCTACGAGCAGTACTTC
CASSVGPDPYEQYF
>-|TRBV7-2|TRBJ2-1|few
TGTGCCAGCAGCTTAGAGAGGGAAGATGAGCAGTTCTTC
CASSLEREDEQFF
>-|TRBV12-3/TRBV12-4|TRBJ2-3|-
TGTGCCAGCAGCCCATCTCGGGGATACACAGATACGCAGTATTTT
CASSPSRGYTDTQYF
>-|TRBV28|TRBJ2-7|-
TGTGCCAGCTGGGGGGTGAGCGAGCAGTACTTC
CASWGVSEQYF
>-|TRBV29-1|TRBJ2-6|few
TGCAGCGTTGGCAGTTTGGACAACGTCCTGACTTTC
CSVGSLDNVLTF
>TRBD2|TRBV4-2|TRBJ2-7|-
TGTGCCAGCAGCCACGCTACCGCAGCGGGGGCCTACGAGCAGTACTTC
CASSHATAAGAYEQYF
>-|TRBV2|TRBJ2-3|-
TGTGCCAGCAGTGAAATGAAGCGAGGGGATACGCAGTATTTT
CASSEMKRGDTQYF
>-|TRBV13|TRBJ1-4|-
TGTGCCAGCAGCTTCGGGGCCGATGAAAAACTGTTTTTT
CASSFGADEKLFF
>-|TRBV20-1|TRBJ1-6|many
TGCAGTGCCCCGACCATCCACAGGGTAACGGCACCCCTCCACTTT
CSAPTIHRVTAPLHF
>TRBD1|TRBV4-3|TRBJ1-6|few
TGCGCCAGCAGCGCAGGGGGGGCCTATAATTCACCCCTCCACTTT
CASSAGGAYNSPLHF
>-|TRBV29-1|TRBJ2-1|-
TGCAGCGTCGGAGAGAACTACAATGAGCAGTTCTTC
CSVGENYNEQFF
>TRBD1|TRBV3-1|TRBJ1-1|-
TGTGCCAGTGGACAGGGAACTGAAGCTTTCTTT
CASGQGTEAFF
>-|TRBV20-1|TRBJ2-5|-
TGCAGCCCACGGGGTCCCCTCGCGAAGACCCAGTACTTC
CSPRGPLAKTQYF
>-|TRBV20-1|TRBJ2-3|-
TGCAGTGCTAGAGGGAATGGGGCAGATACGCAGTATTTT
CSARGNGADTQYF
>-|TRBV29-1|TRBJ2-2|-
TGCAGCGTTGGAGGACTTAACACCGGGGAGCTGTTTTTT
CSVGGLNTGELFF
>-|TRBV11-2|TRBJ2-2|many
TGTGCCAGCAGCTCCTTACAGAACACCGGGGAGCTGTTTTTT
CASSSLQNTGELFF
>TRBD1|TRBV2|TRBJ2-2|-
TGTGCCAGCAGAGGACAGGGTAACACCGGGGAGCTGTTTTTT
CASRGQGNTGELFF
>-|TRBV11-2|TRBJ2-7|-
TGTGCCAGCAGCTCCCCGAGACGGACATCCGAGCAGTACTTC
CASSSPRRTSEQYF
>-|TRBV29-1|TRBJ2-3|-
TGCAGCGTTTCTCAAAGAGGCCTCACAGATACGCAGTATTTT
CSVSQRGLTDTQYF
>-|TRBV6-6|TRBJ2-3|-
TGTGCCAGCAGTTACTCGAAACTCCCGGGGGCCCTCTGGGTAGATACGCAGTATTTT
CASSYSKLPGALWVDTQYF
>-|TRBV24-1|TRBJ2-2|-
TGTGCCACCAGTGATTTTTCCCCAGCGAACACCGGGGAGCTGTTTTTT
CATSDFSPANTGELFF
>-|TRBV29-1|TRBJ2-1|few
TGCAGCGTTGAATCTCTGGACGGGGCTGCCTACAATGAGCAGTTCTTC
CSVESLDGAAYNEQFF
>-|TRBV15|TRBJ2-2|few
TGTGCCACCAGCACCAGGGGTTCCGGGGAGCTGTTTTTT
CATSTRGSGELFF
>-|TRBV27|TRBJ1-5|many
TGTGCCAGCAGTTTGGGAGAGAATCAGCCCCAGCATTTT
CASSLGENQPQHF
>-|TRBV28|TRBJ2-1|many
TGTGCCAGCAGTTTCCGGAGATTCAATGACAATGAGCAGTTCTTC
CASSFRRFNDNEQFF
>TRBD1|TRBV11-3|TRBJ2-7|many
TGTGCCAGCAGCCCGTCCCGGGACAGCTACGAGCAGTACTTC
CASSPSRDSYEQYF